Following are 8 T cell receptor beta chains from one sample sequenced in a study of chemoradiotherapy in HPV16-positive cancers. Sequencing used immunoSEQ multiplex PCR; TCRdb keeps in-frame clones, though not all of them. This table holds 25,000 to 35,000 clones, around four fifths found once. Material: blood, obtained from a patient who underwent chemoradiotherapy. The source of these receptors is a human donor with HPV-associated anogenital cancer.

The chain recombines TRBV19 with TRBJ2-5; 10 bases are shared with TRBD2. Germline V CDR1 and CDR2: LNHDA, SQIVND (reference sequence). V lost 7 bases to trimming and J lost 1 base; unmatched junction nucleotides: 12. This CDR3 is built from 17 residues. CDR3 DNA: TGTGCCAGTAATCCGGGAGGGGCTAGCGGGGGCCAAGAGACCCAGTACTTC. Protein product: CASNPGGASGGQETQYF.

This clone is a singleton in its sample. V usage is TRBV7-2 and J usage is TRBJ2-4; the match to TRBD2 covers 15 bases. The CDR3 runs to 19 residues. V shed 1 base, J shed 2 bases, and the junction held 6 bases outside the gene matches. Germline CDR1 reads SGHTA; CDR2 reads FQGNSA. CDR3 nucleotide sequence: TGTGCCAGCAGCTTAGGTGGGACTAGCGGGGGGACCTCCAAAAACATTCAGTACTTC. Translating gives CASSLGGTSGGTSKNIQYF.

The chain carries TRBV9 and TRBJ2-3; 8 positions agree with TRBD1. The germline V gene has CDR1 SGDLS and CDR2 YYNGEE. V gave up 8 bases and J gave up 3 bases; unmatched junction bases: 8. The CDR3 consists of 14 residues. CDR3 loop: CASVTGGTTDTQYF. As DNA, the CDR3 is TGTGCCAGTGTTACAGGGGGAACTACAGATACGCAGTATTTT.

This clone was seen a few times. CDR3 in amino acids: CASSYSSSYEQYF. CDR3 in DNA: TGTGCCAGCAGTTACTCCAGCTCCTACGAGCAGTACTTC. The chain has TRBV6-5 and TRBJ2-7; D call uncertain. Germline V gene data show CDR1 as MNHEY and CDR2 as SVGAGI. CDR3 length equals 13 residues. The V end lost 0 bases, the J end lost 0 bases, and 3 bases lay between the germline ends.

The chain carries TRBV5-4 and TRBJ2-7; TRBD1 matches at 7 bases. CDR1 is SGHNT and CDR2 is YYREEE in the germline V gene (reference sequence). This CDR3 has 15 residues. The J segment lost 2 bases and the V segment lost 0 bases, leaving 5 bases of the junction unmatched. CDR3 loop: CASSLGGQSTYEQYF. The CDR3 nucleotides are TGTGCCAGCAGCTTGGGGGGACAGTCTACCTACGAGCAGTACTTC.

The chain employs TRBV6-1 and TRBJ1-5; D unresolved. This CDR3 has 14 amino acids. Per the germline V gene, CDR1 is MNHNS and CDR2 is SASEGT. Trimming cost V 2 bases and J 3 bases, with 8 bases left between them. The CDR3 DNA is TGTGCCAGCAGTGAAAACAGCGTCAATCAGCCCCAGCATTTT. Translated, it gives CASSENSVNQPQHF.

The chain has TRBV29-1 and TRBJ1-2, with a possible D match to TRBD1 (5 bases). V lost 3 bases to trimming and J lost 4 bases, with 12 bases between them. This CDR3 contains 13 residues. Per germline, CDR1 SQVTM and CDR2 ANQGSEA. Here the CDR3 DNA reads TGCAGCGTTGAGGGGCTGCGATCCTATGGCTACACCTTC. It is translated as CSVEGLRSYGYTF.

The V gene is TRBV28, the J gene TRBJ2-7; 7 nucleotides agree with TRBD2. The trim removed 3 bases at V and 4 bases at J, leaving 9 bases unmatched. Germline-derived CDR1 and CDR2 are MDHEN and SYDVKM. The CDR3 covers 15 residues. For the CDR3, the DNA is TGTGCCAGCAGTTTGGGCGGGGCGGGGGTGTACGAGCAGTACTTC. Protein sequence: CASSLGGAGVYEQYF.